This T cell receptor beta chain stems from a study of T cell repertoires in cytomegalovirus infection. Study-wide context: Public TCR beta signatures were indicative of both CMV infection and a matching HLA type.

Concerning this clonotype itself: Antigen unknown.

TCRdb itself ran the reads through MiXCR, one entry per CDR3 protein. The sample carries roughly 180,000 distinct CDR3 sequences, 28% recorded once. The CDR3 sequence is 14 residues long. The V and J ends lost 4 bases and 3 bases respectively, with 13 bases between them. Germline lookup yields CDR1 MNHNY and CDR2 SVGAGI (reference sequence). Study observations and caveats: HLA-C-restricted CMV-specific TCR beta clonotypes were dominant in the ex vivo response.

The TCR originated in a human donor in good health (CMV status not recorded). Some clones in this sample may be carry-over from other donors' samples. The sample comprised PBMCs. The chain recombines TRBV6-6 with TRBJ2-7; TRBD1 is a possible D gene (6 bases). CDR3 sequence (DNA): TGTGCCAGCAGTTTTCAGACAGGTTTCTACGAGCAGTACTTC. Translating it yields CASSFQTGFYEQYF.